The 4 T cell receptor beta chains presented below share a single source sample, sequenced in a study of T cells in Graves' hyperthyroidism and ophthalmopathy. Authors of the study amplified TCR beta CDR3 regions from RNA transcripts. An initial round of RT-PCR targeting the TCR CDR3 relied on the HTBI primer set. In TCRdb, the multiplex PCR reads were re-called with MiXCR into one record per CDR3 protein. The sample yields around 450,000 distinct CDR3 sequences, around 15% seen once. Sequencing was performed on blood. These receptor sequences come from a woman between 18 and 30 years old with Graves' hyperthyroidism.

This sequence joins TRBV5-1 and TRBJ1-3, with D possibly being TRBD1 (5 bases). The V gene lost 4 bases and the J gene lost 0 bases, with 17 bases spanning the gap. This CDR3 comprises 17 residues. Germline values: CDR1 SGHRS, CDR2 YFSETQ. The CDR3 is CASSPLEGRVSGNTIYF. The CDR3 DNA reads as TGCGCCAGCAGCCCCCTAGAGGGGAGAGTCTCTGGAAACACCATATATTTT.

This clonotype has a count of ten or more. CDR3 sequence (DNA): TGCGCCAGCAGAGCCGGGACCCAAGAGACCCAGTACTTC. Its translation: CASRAGTQETQYF. V is TRBV10-2 and J is TRBJ2-5, with D perhaps matching TRBD1 or TRBD2 (5 bases each). The CDR3 contains 13 residues. Germline values: CDR1 WSHSY, CDR2 SAAADI. V gave up 6 bases and J gave up 1 base, with 9 bases separating them.

The chain joins TRBV7-9 to TRBJ2-3; no firm D call. The CDR3 loop spans 14 amino acids. V shed 4 bases and J shed 0 bases, with 8 bases lying between them. CDR1 and CDR2 (germline): SEHNR, FQNEAQ (reference sequence). CDR3 loop: CASSSVGSTDTQYF. The CDR3, as DNA: TGTGCCAGCAGCTCAGTTGGGAGCACAGATACGCAGTATTTT. Complete variable domain (other parts from reference TRBV7-9 and TRBJ2-3): DTGVSQNPRHKITKRGQNVTFRCDPISEHNRLYWYRQTLGQGPEFLTYFQNEAQLEKSRLLSDRFSAERPKGSFSTLEIQRTEQGDSAMYLCASSSVGSTDTQYFGPGTRLTVL.

The table lists this clonotype with many counts. V usage is TRBV30 and J usage is TRBJ1-2; TRBD1 might be the D (5 bases). The V end lost 7 bases, the J end lost 3 bases, and 24 bases lay between the germline ends. In germline, CDR1 is GTSNPN, CDR2 SVGIG (reference sequence). There are 16 residues in the CDR3. CDR3 nucleotides: TGTGCCTCCGCCGCAGGGAGTTCTGTCGGTTACTATGGCTACACCTTC. Protein product: CASAAGSSVGYYGYTF.